This entry features one T cell receptor beta chain sequence. Original handling: From reference gene primer amplification, estimates of nucleated cell counts were derived. Profiling relied on immunoSEQ multiplex PCR, and the TCRdb table lists in-frame clones only, not all of them. V, J and clone size are taken as reported in that table, and D and trimming were inferred from the DNA itself. The table shows 90,000 to 110,000 clones, with about 76% occurring only once. The entry originates in a study of blood T cell repertoires in COVID-19. About the study: Samples of COVID-19 (acute and convalescent) were obtained from the United States, Italy and Spain. Sources were T cells, B-cell-depleted T cells, or PBMCs; the material itself was cDNA or gDNA.

CDR3 length: 13 amino acids. V gave up 6 bases and J gave up 0 bases, with 8 bases separating them. In germline, CDR1 is MDHEN, CDR2 SYDVKM. V and J are TRBV28 and TRBJ1-1; no clear D. This clonotype originated in a man older than 75 with acute or convalescent COVID-19. Sequenced: peripheral blood. The CDR3 bases are TGTGCCAGCAGGACTACTTTGAACACTGAAGCTTTCTTT. It encodes CASRTTLNTEAFF.